The clone carrying this T cell receptor (beta chain) was counted between two and nine times. The antigen is not known. This sample is part of a study of vaccination and CD4 T cells after COVID-19. The assay that was used to sequence DNA from cultured CD4+ T cells was the Oncomine TCR Beta short-read assay. TCRdb ran MiXCR on the PCR reads and lists one entry per CDR3 protein. The sample records about 26,000 distinct CDR3 sequences, about three fifths being singletons. Treatment: roughly 10-day PBMC culture with coronavirus spike peptide pools or control peptides (ViraFEST assay). In germline, CDR1 is LNHDA, CDR2 SQIVND (reference sequence). The CDR3 loop spans 15 amino acids. The V end was cut by 7 bases, the J end by 0 bases, with 13 bases between.

The receptor comes from a human donor who had recovered from COVID-19. The V call is TRBV19, the J call TRBJ1-5; D is undetermined. Sequencing was done on a sample of CD4+ T cells from blood, cultured in vitro. In DNA, the CDR3 is TGTGCCAGTACCATCTTACACAATAGCAATCAGCCCCAGCATTTT. This gives the protein CASTILHNSNQPQHF. Full variable domain (rest looked up from reference TRBV19 and TRBJ1-5): DGGITQSPKYLFRKEGQNVTLSCEQNLNHDAMYWYRQDPGQGLRLIYYSQIVNDFQKGDIAEGYSVSREKKESFPLTVTSAQKNPTAFYLCASTILHNSNQPQHFGDGTRLSIL.